These 27 T cell receptor beta chains came from one sample sequenced in a study of identical twins. Each CDR3 protein gets one entry after TCRdb re-called the 5' RACE reads with MiXCR. This table holds roughly 250,000 distinct CDR3 sequences, about 14% found once. Sequencing was done on a sample of memory (CD45RO+) T cells sorted from blood. The receptors were gathered from a woman between 18 and 29 years old in good health.

This clonotype was detected ten times or more. The chain recombines TRBV5-5 with TRBJ1-2; a possible D gene is TRBD1 (6 bases). The CDR3 runs to 14 residues. Per germline, CDR1 SGHKS and CDR2 YYEKEE (reference sequence). V was pared by 0 bases and J by 2 bases, with 8 bases between. The CDR3 nucleotides read TGTGCCAGCAGCTTGGATGGACAGAACTATGGCTACACCTTC. The encoded protein is CASSLDGQNYGYTF. The whole variable domain, remainder taken from reference TRBV5-5 and TRBJ1-2, is DAGVTQSPTHLIKTRGQQVTLRCSPISGHKSVSWYQQVLGQGPQFIFQYYEKEERGRGNFPDRFSARQFPNYSSELNVNALLLGDSALYLCASSLDGQNYGYTFGSGTRLTVV.

This clonotype was counted a few times. The chain has TRBV7-9 and TRBJ1-4, with 9 positions matching TRBD1. CDR3 length: 14 amino acids. CDR1 and CDR2 (germline): SEHNR, FQNEAQ (reference sequence). Trimming at V came to 4 bases and at J to 7 bases, leaving 4 bases not matched to a gene. The CDR3 nucleotides are TGTGCCAGCAGCTCGGGACAGGGCAGTGAAAAACTGTTTTTT. Translated: CASSSGQGSEKLFF.

The chain is built from TRBV4-3 and TRBJ1-1; D is ambiguous. Looked up from germline, CDR1 is LGHNA and CDR2 is YSLEER. The germline V and J ends were trimmed by 0 bases and 4 bases, with 6 bases remaining between them. The CDR3 covers 13 residues. CDR3 sequence reads: CASSQDLSTEAFF. The DNA of the CDR3 is TGCGCCAGCAGCCAAGATTTATCCACTGAAGCTTTCTTT.

The chain joins TRBV18 to TRBJ2-7; D possibly corresponds to TRBD1 (6 bases). CDR3 length: 14 amino acids. Per the germline V gene, CDR1 is KGHSH and CDR2 is LQKENI. Between the trimmed V and J ends, which lost 4 bases and 0 bases, there was a span of 10 bases. The CDR3 coding sequence is TGTGCCAGCTCACTCGGACAGATCTCCTACGAGCAGTACTTC. It specifies CASSLGQISYEQYF.

A few counts support this clonotype. The chain links TRBV2 to TRBJ1-5; D not resolved. The germline CDR1 and CDR2 sequences are SNHLY and FYNNEI. There are 14 residues in the CDR3. The V gene lost 5 bases and the J gene lost 2 bases, with 10 bases spanning the gap. This CDR3 reads CASSWTRGNQPQHF. In nucleotides, the CDR3 is TGTGCCAGCAGTTGGACGAGAGGCAATCAGCCCCAGCATTTT.

This chain links TRBV11-2 with TRBJ2-1; D is perhaps TRBD1 (5 bases). CDR3 length: 13 residues. Looked up from germline, CDR1 is SGHAT and CDR2 is FQNNGV. DNA for the CDR3: TGTGCAAGCCGTAGTAGGGGCGACAATGAGCAGTTCTTC. Protein: CASRSRGDNEQFF. Supplemented by reference TRBV11-2 and TRBJ2-1, the full variable domain reads EAGVAQSPRYKIIEKRQSVAFWCNPISGHATLYWYQQILGQGPKLLIQFQNNGVVDDSQLPKDRFSAERLKGVDSTLKIQPAKLEDSAVYLCASRSRGDNEQFFGPGTRLTVL.

This clonotype has a count of ten or more. The chain is built from TRBV7-8 and TRBJ2-7; 7 nucleotides align to TRBD1. This CDR3 contains 14 residues. The V and J ends lost 4 bases and 4 bases, in that order; junction bases with no gene match: 7. Germline values: CDR1 SGHVS, CDR2 FQNEAQ. The CDR3 coding sequence is TGTGCCAGCAGCTCAACCGGACAGGCGTACGAGCAGTACTTC. As protein: CASSSTGQAYEQYF.

This chain links TRBV4-1 with TRBJ1-2, with 7 bases matching TRBD1. After removal of 3 bases from V and 8 bases from J, the junction contained 9 bases not matched to a gene. The CDR3 is 14 residues long. Germline CDR1 MGHRA, CDR2 YSYEKL. CDR3: CASSQTGFAEGYTF. CDR3 coding DNA: TGCGCCAGCAGCCAGACAGGGTTTGCAGAGGGCTACACCTTC.

The chain combines TRBV10-3 with TRBJ1-5, with a tentative D call TRBD1 (5 bases). Looked up from germline, CDR1 is ENHRY and CDR2 is SYGVKD. The CDR3 extends over 13 amino acids. V was clipped by 10 bases and J by 3 bases, with 13 bases between them. CDR3 amino acids: CATNRDLNQPQHF. In nucleotides, the CDR3 is TGTGCCACCAACCGGGACCTCAATCAGCCCCAGCATTTT.

V gene TRBV7-2 combines with J gene TRBJ1-2, with TRBD1 identical over 7 bases. The J segment lost 3 bases and the V segment lost 5 bases, leaving 9 bases of the junction unmatched. The CDR3 extends over 15 amino acids. Germline CDR1 reads SGHTA; CDR2 reads FQGNSA. CDR3 nucleotide sequence: TGTGCCAGCAGCCCCCAGGACAGGACCCACTATGGCTACACCTTC. It encodes CASSPQDRTHYGYTF.

The chain combines TRBV10-2 with TRBJ2-3, with 10 bases matching TRBD2. After removal of 6 bases from V and 1 base from J, the junction contained 4 bases not matched to a gene. Germline V CDR1 and CDR2: WSHSY, SAAADI. This CDR3 region has 15 residues. The CDR3 spells CASRSGGAGTDTQYF. The CDR3 nucleotides are TGCGCCAGCAGAAGCGGGGGGGCCGGCACAGATACGCAGTATTTT.

The table lists this clonotype with many counts. The rearrangement joins TRBV21-1 to TRBJ2-1. TRBV21-1 is a pseudogene. CDR3 length equals 14 residues. The CDR3 loop reads CASSKEKDNNEQFF. Written as DNA, the CDR3 is TGTGCCAGCAGCAAGGAGAAAGACAACAATGAGCAGTTCTTC.

This clonotype was counted a few times. The chain uses TRBV6-1 and TRBJ2-1, with TRBD2 matching 14 bases. The CDR3 extends over 15 amino acids. V lost 6 bases and J lost 9; bases outside the gene matches: 7. Per germline, CDR1 MNHNS and CDR2 SASEGT. The CDR3 DNA sequence: TGTGCCAGCAGCCGGGGGACTAGCGGGAGTGCTGAGCAGTTCTTC. Its translation: CASSRGTSGSAEQFF.

The V gene is TRBV5-1, the J gene TRBJ2-7; 9 nucleotides agree with TRBD2. The CDR3 spans 15 residues. Looked up from germline, CDR1 is SGHRS and CDR2 is YFSETQ. The ends lost 7 bases at V and 4 bases at J; junction bases unmatched: 12. In nucleotides, the CDR3 is TGCGCCAGCCAACCCTTACTAGCGGGCACATACGAGCAGTACTTC. Residues: CASQPLLAGTYEQYF.

This clonotype was seen at least ten times. The chain carries TRBV12-3 or TRBV12-4 and TRBJ2-7, with TRBD1 identical over 9 bases. V gave up 4 bases and J gave up 6 bases; unmatched junction bases: 4. There are 13 residues in the CDR3. The CDR3 DNA follows: TGTGCCAGCAGTTCCGGGACAGGGTCCGAGCAGTACTTC. This translates into CASSSGTGSEQYF.

The genes are TRBV7-9 and TRBJ1-2; no firm D call. The germline V gene has CDR1 SEHNR and CDR2 FQNEAQ (reference sequence). The CDR3 is made up of 14 amino acids. Trimming took off 5 bases at V and 3 bases at J, with 13 bases between the two ends. CDR3 coding DNA: TGTGCCAGCAGCCCAGGTACGTCGGACTATGGCTACACCTTC. Its protein is CASSPGTSDYGYTF.

The chain combines TRBV20-1 with TRBJ2-1, with D tentatively TRBD1 or TRBD2 (5 bases each). CDR1 and CDR2 (germline): DFQATT, SNEGSKA (reference sequence). Trimming cost V 7 bases and J 9 bases, with 25 bases left between them. The length of the CDR3 is 15 residues. The CDR3 region has the DNA TGCAGTGTAAAGGGGTGGGGACCTACAACGCGTGAGCAGTTCTTC. Translated, it gives CSVKGWGPTTREQFF.

This clonotype appeared many times. This sequence joins TRBV3-1 and TRBJ1-1; D is unclear. Trimming pared 3 bases from V and 1 base from J, leaving 3 bases between. The CDR3 contains 12 residues. From germline, CDR1 is LGHDT and CDR2 YNNKEL (reference sequence). The CDR3 nucleotides read TGTGCCAGCAGCCAGGAGAACACTGAAGCTTTCTTT. It translates to CASSQENTEAFF.

This clonotype was seen repeatedly, ten times or more. The chain is built from TRBV20-1 and TRBJ2-7, with unresolved D. Germline values: CDR1 DFQATT, CDR2 SNEGSKA (reference sequence). This CDR3 has 11 amino acids. The V gene lost 8 bases and the J gene lost 3 bases, with 11 bases spanning the gap. The CDR3 sequence is CSPASGYEQYF. The CDR3 DNA follows: TGCAGTCCGGCGAGTGGCTACGAGCAGTACTTC.

The CDR3 DNA is TGTGCCAGCAGTGAATCGAGGGCTAGCGGGCGCACAGATACGCAGTATTTT. This encodes CASSESRASGRTDTQYF. The J gene is TRBJ2-3, the V gene TRBV25-1, with 8 nucleotides matching TRBD2. The V gene end was trimmed by 1 base and the J gene end by 1 base; junction bases not matched to a gene: 7. The germline gives CDR1 MGHDK, CDR2 SYGVNS. The CDR3 has 17 residues.

This clonotype was seen many times. The V call is TRBV9, the J call TRBJ2-1, with D tentatively TRBD2 (6 bases). Trimming stripped 2 bases from V and 2 bases from J, with 8 bases between. Germline CDR1 reads SGDLS; CDR2 reads YYNGEE. This CDR3 is 14 amino acids long. CDR3 nucleotide sequence: TGTGCCAGCAGCGTCCGCGGGGCCTACAATGAGCAGTTCTTC. Translation gives CASSVRGAYNEQFF. The whole variable domain, filled in from reference TRBV9 and TRBJ2-1, reads DSGVTQTPKHLITATGQRVTLRCSPRSGDLSVYWYQQSLDQGLQFLIQYYNGEERAKGNILERFSAQQFPDLHSELNLSSLELGDSALYFCASSVRGAYNEQFFGPGTRLTVL.

V gene TRBV20-1 combines with J gene TRBJ2-7; no clear D. The V end lost 6 bases, the J end lost 3 bases, and 15 bases lay between the germline ends. CDR1 and CDR2 from the germline V gene are DFQATT and SNEGSKA (reference sequence). The CDR3 runs to 13 residues. CDR3 sequence: CSALFGGDYEQYF. DNA of the CDR3: TGCAGTGCCCTCTTTGGTGGGGACTACGAGCAGTACTTC.

This chain joins TRBV20-1 and TRBJ1-1; 8 bases map to TRBD1. Looked up from germline, CDR1 is DFQATT and CDR2 is SNEGSKA (reference sequence). The ends lost 2 bases at V and 1 base at J; junction bases unmatched: 3. This CDR3 has 14 residues. The CDR3 protein is CSARRQGSNTEAFF. The CDR3 DNA sequence: TGCAGTGCTAGAAGACAGGGGTCGAACACTGAAGCTTTCTTT.

In its sample, this clonotype was seen many times. The chain carries TRBV3-1 and TRBJ1-3, with 8 bases aligning to TRBD1. CDR1 and CDR2 (germline): LGHDT, YNNKEL (reference sequence). There are 15 residues in the CDR3. V shed 5 bases, J shed 0 bases, and the junction held 3 bases outside the gene matches. The chain's CDR3 is CASSFGQGSGNTIYF. In DNA, the CDR3 is TGTGCCAGCAGCTTTGGACAGGGCTCTGGAAACACCATATATTTT.

V usage is TRBV20-1 and J usage is TRBJ2-7; D assignment may be TRBD1 or TRBD2 (5 bases each). The CDR3 covers 12 residues. The V end was cut by 3 bases, the J end by 3 bases, with 9 bases between. Germline V gene sequence: CDR1 DFQATT, CDR2 SNEGSKA (reference sequence). The CDR3 region is CSASRGVYEQYF. CDR3 bases: TGCAGTGCTAGCCGAGGGGTCTACGAGCAGTACTTC.

This clonotype occurred a few times. The junction does not match germline at one end; this may be a read error. The chain carries TRBV5-1 and TRBJ2-3, with TRBD1 matching over 9 bases. The CDR3 covers 14 residues. Per germline, CDR1 SGHRS and CDR2 YFSETQ. CDR3 protein: CASSVTGGTDTQYF. The CDR3 region has the DNA TGCGCCAGCAGCGTTACAGGGGGCACGGATACGCAGTATTTT.

This sequence joins TRBV30 and TRBJ2-5; 10 nucleotides agree with TRBD2. The CDR3 contains 15 residues. The V gene's germline CDR1 is GTSNPN and CDR2 SVGIG (reference sequence). Trimming removed 2 bases from V and 5 bases from J; junction bases left unmatched: 8. DNA of the CDR3: TGTGCCTGGAGTTTTAGTAGCGGGAGGTGGGAGACCCAGTACTTC. Residues: CAWSFSSGRWETQYF.